The 18 T cell receptor beta chains below come from one sample, sequenced in a study of cytomegalovirus exposure and HLA in healthy donors. The study ran its PCR with 60 Vbeta and 13 Jbeta primers. The data were produced by immunoSEQ multiplex PCR, yet TCRdb's version contains in-frame clones alone and is incomplete. The table has about 200,000 clones, about 83% seen once; the top ten hold 1.1% to 1.5%. Input material: PBMCs. Every receptor here comes from a girl aged 5-17 years in good health and CMV-seronegative.

The chain employs TRBV19 and TRBJ2-7; tentatively, D is TRBD1 (7 bases). Germline CDR1 reads LNHDA; CDR2 reads SQIVND (reference sequence). V lost 10 bases to trimming and J lost 0 bases, with 16 bases between them. This CDR3 region has 14 residues. CDR3: CATHRGDSSYEQYF. The CDR3 nucleotides are TGTGCCACTCATCGCGGGGACAGCTCCTACGAGCAGTACTTC. Together with reference TRBV19 and TRBJ2-7, the CDR3 gives the full variable domain: DGGITQSPKYLFRKEGQNVTLSCEQNLNHDAMYWYRQDPGQGLRLIYYSQIVNDFQKGDIAEGYSVSREKKESFPLTVTSAQKNPTAFYLCATHRGDSSYEQYFGPGTRLTVT.

The J gene is TRBJ1-5, the V gene TRBV7-9; the D is unclear. There are 16 residues in the CDR3. The germline gives CDR1 SEHNR, CDR2 FQNEAQ (reference sequence). Deletions cut 3 bases from V and 4 bases from J, with 16 bases between. Here the CDR3 DNA reads TGTGCCAGCAGCTTTGGTAGGGCGGGGATTAATCAGCCCCAGCATTTT. It encodes CASSFGRAGINQPQHF.

V usage is TRBV28 and J usage is TRBJ2-7, with D tentatively TRBD2 (5 bases). The CDR3 covers 16 residues. Germline-derived CDR1 and CDR2 are MDHEN and SYDVKM. V lost 1 base and J 2 bases, leaving 15 bases between the germline ends. The CDR3 loop is CASSLLAGGRAYEQYF. Written as DNA, the CDR3 is TGTGCCAGCAGTTTATTGGCGGGTGGCAGAGCCTACGAGCAGTACTTC.

V gene TRBV12-2 combines with J gene TRBJ2-7; TRBD1, the table's D call, was not compared with the DNA. TRBV12-2 is noted as a pseudogene. The CDR3 spans 18 residues. The CDR3 DNA follows: TGTGCAAGTCGCTTCGACGGACAAAGAGACAGGGTCCGATACGAGCAGTACTTC. Its protein product is CASRFDGQRDRVRYEQYF.

The genes are TRBV2 and TRBJ2-3; 9 nucleotides agree with TRBD2. Trimming at V came to 6 bases and at J to 4 bases, leaving 8 bases not matched to a gene. CDR3 length equals 15 residues. The germline gives CDR1 SNHLY, CDR2 FYNNEI. The DNA for the CDR3 is TGTGCCAGCAGCCGCGGGACTAGCAAAGCAGATACGCAGTATTTT. This encodes CASSRGTSKADTQYF.

The gene calls are TRBV6-5 and TRBJ2-3, with 7 bases that match TRBD1. Germline V lookup: CDR1 MNHEY, CDR2 SVGAGI. The CDR3 totals 15 residues. Trimming removed 2 bases from V and 2 bases from J; junction bases left unmatched: 4. CDR3 in DNA: TGTGCCAGCAGTTACAGGGGGCGAGACACAGATACGCAGTATTTT. Translation: CASSYRGRDTDTQYF.

The sample holds a few counts of this clone. The chain recombines TRBV19 with TRBJ1-5, with 7 bases lining up with TRBD1. V lost 3 bases to trimming and J lost 5 bases; unmatched junction nucleotides: 7. The length of the CDR3 is 15 residues. From germline, CDR1 is LNHDA and CDR2 SQIVND (reference sequence). CDR3 in amino acids: CASSMGDSVYQPQHF. The DNA for the CDR3 is TGTGCCAGTAGTATGGGGGACAGCGTTTATCAGCCCCAGCATTTT.

J is TRBJ1-2 and V is TRBV18, with D maybe TRBD1 (5 bases). The V gene's germline CDR1 is KGHSH and CDR2 LQKENI. V lost 5 bases, J lost 2 bases, and 15 bases lay in between. The CDR3 totals 15 residues. CDR3 protein: CASSTDSPPNYGYTF. The CDR3 DNA follows: TGTGCCAGCTCAACCGACAGTCCTCCAAACTATGGCTACACCTTC.

This sequence joins TRBV19 and TRBJ1-2; a possible D gene is TRBD1 (5 bases). Trimming took 4 bases from V and 2 from J, leaving 14 bases between them. The CDR3 has 15 amino acids. Looked up from germline, CDR1 is LNHDA and CDR2 is SQIVND (reference sequence). CDR3 loop: CASSTLDKGNYGYTF. CDR3 DNA: TGTGCCAGTAGTACCCTGGACAAGGGGAACTATGGCTACACCTTC.

V and J are TRBV6-1 and TRBJ1-2; 7 positions match TRBD1. This CDR3 contains 16 residues. Germline values: CDR1 MNHNS, CDR2 SASEGT. Germline trimming cut 2 bases from V and 5 bases from J; bases unmatched to any gene: 11. CDR3 sequence (DNA): TGTGCCAGCAGTGAATCCGGATTTGCCAGGGGGTATGGCTACACCTTC. Its protein is CASSESGFARGYGYTF.

The rearrangement joins TRBV5-1 to TRBJ1-4; TRBD1 might be the D (6 bases). The V end lost 2 bases, the J end lost 12 bases, and 17 bases lay between the germline ends. CDR3 length equals 14 residues. Germline CDR1 reads SGHRS; CDR2 reads YFSETQ. The CDR3 coding sequence is TGCGCCAGCAGCTTAAACAGGGATGGTGTTGAACTGTTTTTT. Residues: CASSLNRDGVELFF.

This chain links TRBV30 with TRBJ1-1, with a tentative D call TRBD1 (5 bases). The CDR3 spans 13 residues. Trimming removed 4 bases at V and 0 bases at J, with 9 bases between. Per the germline V gene, CDR1 is GTSNPN and CDR2 is SVGIG (reference sequence). The CDR3 DNA reads TGTGCCTGGACGGTGGGGCTGAACACTGAAGCTTTCTTT. This gives the protein CAWTVGLNTEAFF.

V gene TRBV7-9 combines with J gene TRBJ1-6, with TRBD1 identical over 10 bases. In germline, CDR1 is SEHNR, CDR2 FQNEAQ (reference sequence). The CDR3 consists of 14 residues. After removal of 3 bases from V and 10 bases from J, the junction contained 3 bases not matched to a gene. The CDR3 loop is CASSFDRGQSPLHF. The CDR3 bases are TGTGCCAGCAGCTTTGACAGGGGGCAATCACCCCTCCACTTT. Full variable domain (remainder filled in from reference TRBV7-9 and TRBJ1-6): DTGVSQNPRHKITKRGQNVTFRCDPISEHNRLYWYRQTLGQGPEFLTYFQNEAQLEKSRLLSDRFSAERPKGSFSTLEIQRTEQGDSAMYLCASSFDRGQSPLHFGNGTRLTVT.

This chain connects TRBV28 to TRBJ2-3; the match to TRBD2 covers 12 bases. V lost 4 bases and J lost 5; bases outside the gene matches: 4. CDR1 is MDHEN and CDR2 is SYDVKM in the germline V gene. The length of the CDR3 is 15 residues. DNA of the CDR3: TGTGCCAGCAGTTCTAGCGGGGGGGTGGTAGATACGCAGTATTTT. Protein: CASSSSGGVVDTQYF.

The rearrangement uses TRBV5-6 and TRBJ2-5; D might be TRBD1 (5 bases). The V end was cut by 2 bases, the J end by 7 bases, with 9 bases between. CDR1 and CDR2 from the germline V gene are SGHDT and YYEEEE. The CDR3 sequence is 12 residues long. DNA of the CDR3: TGTGCCAGCAGCTTCACAGGCGGGACCCAGTACTTC. This codes for CASSFTGGTQYF.

V usage is TRBV28 and J usage is TRBJ1-2; weak D call: TRBD1 (5 bases). Germline V gene sequence: CDR1 MDHEN, CDR2 SYDVKM. CDR3 size: 13 residues. V was clipped by 6 bases and J by 4 bases, with 12 bases between them. The CDR3 coding sequence is TGTGCCAGCAGCGAGGACATCTCCTATGGCTACACCTTC. This sequence encodes CASSEDISYGYTF.

The genes are TRBV14 and TRBJ1-1; no firm D call. CDR3 length: 15 amino acids. V lost 0 bases and J lost 2, with 10 bases in between. Germline values: CDR1 SGHDN, CDR2 FVKESK. As DNA, the CDR3 is TGTGCCAGCAGCCAAGAAGTGCACCTAAACACTGAAGCTTTCTTT. This gives the protein CASSQEVHLNTEAFF.

The gene calls are TRBV30 and TRBJ2-5; D gene uncertain. The end of the DNA aligns better with TRBJ2-7, so the J call may be wrong. The CDR3 totals 12 residues. Germline-derived CDR1 and CDR2 are GTSNPN and SVGIG (reference sequence). The CDR3 region has the DNA TGTGCCTGGAGTGCAGCGTGGAGCGAGCAGTACTTC. Its protein product is CAWSAAWSEQYF.